This TCR beta chain comes out of a study of response to subunit inactivated influenza vaccine. Study-level findings and limits: Every seasonal influenza vaccination brings in few new T cells, the authors suggested.

The CDR3 runs to 15 residues. A single record per CDR3 protein comes from TCRdb applying MiXCR to the RT-PCR reads. The data hold 450,000 to 700,000 distinct CDR3 sequences, with around 13% observed a single time. Details on this clonotype: Its antigen is undetermined.

The sample in question was PBMCs from blood, obtained about 11 days after vaccination. The TCR comes from a man in his forties or fifties who received an inactivated influenza vaccine. The chain uses TRBV21-1 and TRBJ2-1; the D segment call TRBD2 is taken from the table without a DNA check. TRBV21-1 is designated a pseudogene. CDR3 DNA: TGTGCCAGCAGTCCTAGGGCTTGTTCCTACAATGAGCAGTTCTTC. Its translation: CASSPRACSYNEQFF.